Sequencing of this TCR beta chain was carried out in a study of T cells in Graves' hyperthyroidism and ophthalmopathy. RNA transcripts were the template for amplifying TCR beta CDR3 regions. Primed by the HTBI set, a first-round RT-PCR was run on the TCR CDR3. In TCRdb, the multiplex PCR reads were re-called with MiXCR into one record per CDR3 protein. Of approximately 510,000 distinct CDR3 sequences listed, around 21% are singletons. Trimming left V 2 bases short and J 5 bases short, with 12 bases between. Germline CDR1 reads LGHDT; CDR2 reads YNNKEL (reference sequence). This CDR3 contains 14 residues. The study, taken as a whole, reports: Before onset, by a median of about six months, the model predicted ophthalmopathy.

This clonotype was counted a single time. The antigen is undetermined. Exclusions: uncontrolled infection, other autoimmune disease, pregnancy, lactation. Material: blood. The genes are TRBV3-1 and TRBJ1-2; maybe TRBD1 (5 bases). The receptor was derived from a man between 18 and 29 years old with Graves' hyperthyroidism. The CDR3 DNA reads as TGTGCCAGCAGCCAACTAGACAGTTCTTATGGCTACACCTTC. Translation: CASSQLDSSYGYTF.